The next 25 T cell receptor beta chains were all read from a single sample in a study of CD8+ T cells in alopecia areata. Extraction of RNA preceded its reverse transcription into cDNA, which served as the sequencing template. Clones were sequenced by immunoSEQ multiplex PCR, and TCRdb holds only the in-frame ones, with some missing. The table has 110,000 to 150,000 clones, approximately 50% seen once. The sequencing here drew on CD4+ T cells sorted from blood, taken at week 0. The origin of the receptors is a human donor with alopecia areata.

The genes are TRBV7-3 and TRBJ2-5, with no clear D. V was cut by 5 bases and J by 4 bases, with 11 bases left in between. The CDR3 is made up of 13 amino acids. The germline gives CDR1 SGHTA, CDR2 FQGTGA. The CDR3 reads CASSPDMGETQYF. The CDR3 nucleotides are TGTGCCAGCAGCCCCGACATGGGAGAGACCCAGTACTTC.

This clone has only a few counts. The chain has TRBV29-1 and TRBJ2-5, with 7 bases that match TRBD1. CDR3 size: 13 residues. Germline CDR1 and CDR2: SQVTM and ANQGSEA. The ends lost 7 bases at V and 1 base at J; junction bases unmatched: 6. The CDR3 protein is CSGRQGSQETQYF. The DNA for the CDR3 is TGCAGCGGGAGACAGGGTAGCCAAGAGACCCAGTACTTC.

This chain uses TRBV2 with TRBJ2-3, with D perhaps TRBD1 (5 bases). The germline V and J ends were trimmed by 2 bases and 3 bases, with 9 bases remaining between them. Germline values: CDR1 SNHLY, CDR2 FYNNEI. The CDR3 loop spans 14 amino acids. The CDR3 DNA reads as TGTGCCAGCAGTGAACAGGGCTCAACAGATACGCAGTATTTT. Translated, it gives CASSEQGSTDTQYF.

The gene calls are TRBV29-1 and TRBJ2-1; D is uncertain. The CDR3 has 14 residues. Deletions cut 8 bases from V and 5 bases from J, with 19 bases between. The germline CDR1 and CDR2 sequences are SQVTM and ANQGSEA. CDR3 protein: CSIRLSRKHNEQFF. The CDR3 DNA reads TGCAGCATTCGTCTGTCGCGGAAGCACAATGAGCAGTTCTTC.

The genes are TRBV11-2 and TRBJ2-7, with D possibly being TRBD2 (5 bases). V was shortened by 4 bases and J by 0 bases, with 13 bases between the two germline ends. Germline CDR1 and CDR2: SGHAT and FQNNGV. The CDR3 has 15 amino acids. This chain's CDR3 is CASSSSGPGSYEQYF. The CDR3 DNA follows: TGTGCCAGCAGCTCCAGCGGACCGGGCTCCTACGAGCAGTACTTC.

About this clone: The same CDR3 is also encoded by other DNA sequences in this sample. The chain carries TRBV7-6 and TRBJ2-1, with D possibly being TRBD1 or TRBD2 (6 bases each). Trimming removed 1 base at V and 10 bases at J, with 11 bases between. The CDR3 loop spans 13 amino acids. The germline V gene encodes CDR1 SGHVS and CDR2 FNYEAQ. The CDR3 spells CASSLGRGTEQFF. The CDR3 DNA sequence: TGTGCCAGCAGCTTAGGACGGGGGACAGAGCAGTTCTTC.

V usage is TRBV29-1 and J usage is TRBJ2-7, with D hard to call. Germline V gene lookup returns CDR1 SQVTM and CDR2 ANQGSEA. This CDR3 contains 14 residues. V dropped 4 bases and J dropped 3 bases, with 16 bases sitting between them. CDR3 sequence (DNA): TGCAGCGTTGTTCCTGGATCATCGGGCTACGAGCAGTACTTC. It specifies CSVVPGSSGYEQYF.

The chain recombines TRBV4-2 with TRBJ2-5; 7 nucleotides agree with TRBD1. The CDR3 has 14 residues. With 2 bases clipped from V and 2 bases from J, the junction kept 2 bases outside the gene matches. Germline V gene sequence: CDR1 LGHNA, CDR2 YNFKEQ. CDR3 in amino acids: CASSQRGQQETQYF. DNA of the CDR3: TGTGCCAGCAGCCAACGGGGACAGCAAGAGACCCAGTACTTC.

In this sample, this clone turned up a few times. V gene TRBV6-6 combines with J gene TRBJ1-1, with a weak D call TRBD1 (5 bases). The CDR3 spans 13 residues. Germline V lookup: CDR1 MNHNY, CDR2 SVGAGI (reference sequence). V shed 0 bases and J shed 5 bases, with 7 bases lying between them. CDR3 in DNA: TGTGCCAGCAGTTACTCGGGGGGAACTGAAGCTTTCTTT. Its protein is CASSYSGGTEAFF.

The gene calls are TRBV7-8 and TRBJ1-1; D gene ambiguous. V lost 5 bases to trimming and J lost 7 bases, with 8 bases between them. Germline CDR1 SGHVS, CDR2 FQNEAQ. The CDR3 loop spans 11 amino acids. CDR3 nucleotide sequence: TGTGCCAGCAGCGTAGTCCGTGAAGCTTTCTTT. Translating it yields CASSVVREAFF.

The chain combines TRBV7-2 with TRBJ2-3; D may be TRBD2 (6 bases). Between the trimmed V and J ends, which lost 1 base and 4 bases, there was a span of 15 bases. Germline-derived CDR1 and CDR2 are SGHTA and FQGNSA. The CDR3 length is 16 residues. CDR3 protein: CASSLGRDWIADTQYF. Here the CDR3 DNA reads TGTGCCAGCAGCTTAGGCAGGGACTGGATTGCAGATACGCAGTATTTT.

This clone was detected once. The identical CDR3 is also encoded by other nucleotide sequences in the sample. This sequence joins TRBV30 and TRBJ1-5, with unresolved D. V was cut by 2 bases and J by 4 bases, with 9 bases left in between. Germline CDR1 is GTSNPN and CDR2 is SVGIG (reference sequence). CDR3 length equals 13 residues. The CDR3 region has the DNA TGTGCCTGGAGTAATCGAGGTAATCAGCCCCAGCATTTT. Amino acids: CAWSNRGNQPQHF.

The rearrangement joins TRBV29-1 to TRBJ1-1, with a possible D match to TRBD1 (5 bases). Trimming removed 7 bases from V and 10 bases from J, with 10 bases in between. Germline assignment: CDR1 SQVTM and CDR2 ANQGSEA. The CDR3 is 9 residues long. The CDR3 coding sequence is TGCAGCGGGGGACCGGCAGCTTTCTTT. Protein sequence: CSGGPAAFF.

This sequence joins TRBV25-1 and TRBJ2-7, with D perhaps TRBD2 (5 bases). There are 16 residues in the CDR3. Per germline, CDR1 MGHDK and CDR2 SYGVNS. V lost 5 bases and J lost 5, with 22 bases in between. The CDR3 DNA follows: TGTGCCAGCAGTCGTTCCATCCCTAGCTCGGGGAACGAGCAGTACTTC. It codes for CASSRSIPSSGNEQYF.

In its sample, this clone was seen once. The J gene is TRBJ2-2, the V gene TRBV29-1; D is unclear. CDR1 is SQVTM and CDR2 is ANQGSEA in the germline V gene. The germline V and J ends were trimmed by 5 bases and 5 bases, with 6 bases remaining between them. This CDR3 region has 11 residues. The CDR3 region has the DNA TGCAGCGTTTCAGAGACCGGGGAGCTGTTTTTT. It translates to CSVSETGELFF.

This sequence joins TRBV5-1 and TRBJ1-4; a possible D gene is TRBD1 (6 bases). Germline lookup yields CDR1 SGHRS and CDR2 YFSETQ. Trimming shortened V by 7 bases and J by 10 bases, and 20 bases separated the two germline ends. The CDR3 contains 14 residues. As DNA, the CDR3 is TGCGCCAGCTCCCCAGACAGGTTGGGAGCAAAACTGTTTTTT. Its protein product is CASSPDRLGAKLFF.

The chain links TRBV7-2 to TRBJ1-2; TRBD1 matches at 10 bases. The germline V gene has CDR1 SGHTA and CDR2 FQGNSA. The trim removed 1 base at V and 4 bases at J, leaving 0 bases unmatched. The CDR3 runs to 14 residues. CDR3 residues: CASSLGDRGYGYTF. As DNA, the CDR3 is TGTGCCAGCAGCTTAGGGGACAGGGGCTATGGCTACACCTTC.

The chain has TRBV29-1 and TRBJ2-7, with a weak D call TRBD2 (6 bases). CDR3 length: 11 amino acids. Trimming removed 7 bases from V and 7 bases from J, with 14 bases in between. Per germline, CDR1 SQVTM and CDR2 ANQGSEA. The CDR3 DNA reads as TGCAGCGCCACGGGAGTCCGGGAGCAGTACTTC. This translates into CSATGVREQYF.

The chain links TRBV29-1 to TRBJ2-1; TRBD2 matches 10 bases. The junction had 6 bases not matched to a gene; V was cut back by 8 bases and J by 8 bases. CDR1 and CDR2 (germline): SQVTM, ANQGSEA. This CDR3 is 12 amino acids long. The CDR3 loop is CSTAGGPHEQFF. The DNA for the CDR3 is TGCAGCACAGCGGGAGGGCCTCATGAGCAGTTCTTC.

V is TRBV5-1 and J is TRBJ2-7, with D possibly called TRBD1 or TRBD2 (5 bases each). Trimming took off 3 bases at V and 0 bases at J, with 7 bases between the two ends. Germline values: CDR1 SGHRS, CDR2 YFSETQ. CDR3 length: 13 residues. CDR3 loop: CASSWDLSYEQYF. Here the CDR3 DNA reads TGCGCCAGCAGCTGGGACCTCTCCTACGAGCAGTACTTC.

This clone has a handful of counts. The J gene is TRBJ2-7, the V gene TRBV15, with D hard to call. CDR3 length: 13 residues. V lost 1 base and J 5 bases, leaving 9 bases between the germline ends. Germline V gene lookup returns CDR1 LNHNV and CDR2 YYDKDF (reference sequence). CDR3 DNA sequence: TGTGCCACCAGCAGAGGGTTCCAGGACGAGCAGTACTTC. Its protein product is CATSRGFQDEQYF.

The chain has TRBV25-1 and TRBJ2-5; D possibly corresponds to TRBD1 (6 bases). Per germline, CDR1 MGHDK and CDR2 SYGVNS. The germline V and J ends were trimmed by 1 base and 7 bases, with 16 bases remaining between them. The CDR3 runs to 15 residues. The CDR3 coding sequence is TGTGCCAGCAGTGAATTACGGGCACAGGGTGGGACCCAGTACTTC. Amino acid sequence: CASSELRAQGGTQYF.

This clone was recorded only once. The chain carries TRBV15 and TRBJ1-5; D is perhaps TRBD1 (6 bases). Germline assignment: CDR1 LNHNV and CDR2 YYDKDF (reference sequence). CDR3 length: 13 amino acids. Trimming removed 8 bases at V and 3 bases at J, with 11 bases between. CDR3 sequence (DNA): TGTGCCACCGCAGGGGACATCAATCAGCCCCAGCATTTT. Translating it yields CATAGDINQPQHF.

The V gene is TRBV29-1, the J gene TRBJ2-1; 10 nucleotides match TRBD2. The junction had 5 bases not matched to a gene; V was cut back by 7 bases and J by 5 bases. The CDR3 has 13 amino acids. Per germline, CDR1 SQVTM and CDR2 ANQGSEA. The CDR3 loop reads CSDLGLANNEQFF. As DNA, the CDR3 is TGCAGCGACCTGGGACTAGCGAACAATGAGCAGTTCTTC.

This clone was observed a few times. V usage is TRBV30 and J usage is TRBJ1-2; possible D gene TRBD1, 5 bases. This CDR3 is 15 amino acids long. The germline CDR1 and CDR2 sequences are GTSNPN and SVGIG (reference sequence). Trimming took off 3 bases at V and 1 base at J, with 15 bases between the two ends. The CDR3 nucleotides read TGTGCCTGGAGGATATCGGACATACATAACTATGGCTACACCTTC. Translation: CAWRISDIHNYGYTF. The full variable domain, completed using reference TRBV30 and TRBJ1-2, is SQTIHQWPATLVQPVGSPLSLECTVEGTSNPNLYWYRQAAGRGLQLLFYSVGIGQISSEVPQNLSASRPQDRQFILSSKKLLLSDSGFYLCAWRISDIHNYGYTFGSGTRLTVV.